Presented here are 32 T cell receptor beta chains from one specimen sequenced in a study of monozygotic twins with inflammatory bowel disease (dated by TCRdb to about 2019). Library preparation used 5' RACE. The sequencing machine was an Illumina HiSeq 2500. TCRdb reprocessed the reads and assigns one entry to each CDR3 protein sequence, leaving out DNA. This sample's table contains around 380,000 distinct CDR3 sequences. The ten largest account for 2% to 2.5% of the sample. Sequences were obtained from blood. The receptors were gathered from a human donor with ulcerative colitis or Crohn's disease, or a healthy co-twin of an affected twin (not recorded which).

The chain combines TRBV9 with TRBJ2-7; TCRdb's D call of TRBD1 is untestable without DNA. Germline CDR1 and CDR2: SGDLS and YYNGEE. This CDR3 region has 16 residues. This chain's CDR3 is CASSLAGVGWVYEQYF.

The chain carries TRBV2 and TRBJ1-5; TCRdb returns TRBD1, unconfirmable since there is no DNA. This CDR3 region has 13 residues. Germline V gene sequence: CDR1 SNHLY, CDR2 FYNNEI. The CDR3: CASRGQVNQPQHF.

The genes are TRBV28 and TRBJ2-7; the TCRdb call, TRBD2, lacks DNA for checking. Germline V lookup: CDR1 MDHEN, CDR2 SYDVKM. The CDR3 spans 16 residues. This CDR3 is CASSSPGLAGVGEQYF. Together with reference TRBV28 and TRBJ2-7, the CDR3 gives the full variable domain: DVKVTQSSRYLVKRTGEKVFLECVQDMDHENMFWYRQDPGLGLRLIYFSYDVKMKEKGDIPEGYSVSREKKERFSLILESASTNQTSMYLCASSSPGLAGVGEQYFGPGTRLTVT.

This rearrangement joins TRBV28 to TRBJ1-6. The CDR3 consists of 14 residues. Germline V CDR1 and CDR2: MDHEN, SYDVKM. CDR3 amino acids: CASSLSLADGYLHF.

J is TRBJ2-3 and V is TRBV7-3; TCRdb gives TRBD2 as the D gene, but with no DNA this cannot be confirmed. The CDR3 covers 16 residues. The germline V gene encodes CDR1 SGHTA and CDR2 FQGTGA. The CDR3 here is CASSLYAGVGTDTQYF.

This chain joins TRBV10-3 and TRBJ2-1. The CDR3 consists of 13 residues. Germline CDR1 ENHRY, CDR2 SYGVKD. The CDR3: CAISEEVVNEQFF.

CDR3 amino acids: CLVGAGDTQYF. The chain is built from TRBV7-9 and TRBJ2-3; TCRdb outputs TRBD1, but without DNA this stays unchecked. The CDR3 runs 11 residues. Germline V gives CDR1 SEHNR, CDR2 FQNEAQ (reference sequence).

This chain joins TRBV12-3 or TRBV12-4 and TRBJ2-7; TCRdb indicates TRBD2, and absent DNA this call remains unverified. The CDR3 is 16 residues long. This chain's CDR3 is CASSRRLAPTNYEQYF.

This chain connects TRBV5-1 to TRBJ1-4. The germline CDR1 and CDR2 sequences are SGHRS and YFSETQ. The CDR3 contains 14 residues. CDR3 in amino acids: CASSPARLNEKLFF. The complete variable domain, with remaining parts taken from reference TRBV5-1 and TRBJ1-4, reads KAGVTQTPRYLIKTRGQQVTLSCSPISGHRSVSWYQQTPGQGLQFLFEYFSETQRNKGNFPGRFSGRQFSNSRSEMNVSTLELGDSALYLCASSPARLNEKLFFGSGTQLSVL.

The chain combines TRBV5-6 with TRBJ2-1; TCRdb selects TRBD1, and the lack of DNA leaves this call unchecked. Germline-derived CDR1 and CDR2 are SGHDT and YYEEEE. The CDR3 runs to 17 residues. The CDR3: CASSSAWGSGTYNEQFF.

The V call is TRBV7-9, the J call TRBJ1-5. The CDR3 covers 12 residues. Germline CDR1 SEHNR, CDR2 FQNEAQ (reference sequence). The CDR3 sequence: CASSFSDQPQHF.

The chain combines TRBV11-2 with TRBJ2-6; TCRdb outputs TRBD1, but without DNA this stays unchecked. Germline CDR1 and CDR2: SGHAT and FQNNGV. This CDR3 contains 18 residues. CDR3 in amino acids: CASSQRIPGAAGANVLTF.

The genes are TRBV6-1 and TRBJ2-7. CDR3 length: 14 amino acids. Per the germline V gene, CDR1 is MNHNS and CDR2 is SASEGT. The CDR3 here is CASSGGTDSYEQYF.

The CDR3 loop is CASSYGGGGTDTQYF. The V gene is TRBV6-5, the J gene TRBJ2-3; TCRdb lists TRBD2, though no DNA is available to test this call. The CDR3 runs 15 residues. Germline values: CDR1 MNHEY, CDR2 SVGAGI.

CDR3 loop: CASSLDVLFSYNEQFF. The chain recombines TRBV11-2 with TRBJ2-1. From germline, CDR1 is SGHAT and CDR2 FQNNGV. This CDR3 is built from 16 residues.

The rearrangement joins TRBV5-6 to TRBJ2-6. CDR1 is SGHDT and CDR2 is YYEEEE in the germline V gene. The length of the CDR3 is 16 residues. CDR3 sequence: CASSLGPGSGANVLTF.

The chain uses TRBV3-1 and TRBJ2-3; checking the TCRdb D call of TRBD2 is not possible without DNA. The CDR3 has 16 residues. CDR1 is LGHDT and CDR2 is YNNKEL in the germline V gene (reference sequence). CDR3 loop: CASSQEPGGGAGTQYF.

This chain connects TRBV12-3 or TRBV12-4 to TRBJ2-7; TCRdb indicates TRBD1, and absent DNA this call remains unverified. The CDR3 sequence is 14 residues long. The CDR3 sequence: CASSLDGGSYEQYF.

The rearrangement uses TRBV6-5 and TRBJ1-1. This CDR3 region has 14 residues. The germline CDR1 and CDR2 sequences are MNHEY and SVGAGI. CDR3 protein: CASSYGEDNTEAFF.

The rearrangement joins TRBV27 to TRBJ1-1. Germline CDR1 reads MNHEY; CDR2 reads SMNVEV (reference sequence). The CDR3 loop spans 11 amino acids. CDR3 loop: CASSYGYKAFF.

The chain employs TRBV12-3 or TRBV12-4 and TRBJ1-2; TCRdb calls TRBD1, which cannot be checked without DNA. The CDR3 length is 16 residues. CDR3 amino acids: CASRLTGTGGYYGYTF.

V and J are TRBV9 and TRBJ2-7; with no DNA, the TCRdb D assignment of TRBD2 cannot be verified. Germline lookup yields CDR1 SGDLS and CDR2 YYNGEE. The CDR3 has 16 amino acids. CDR3 in amino acids: CASSATSGGFFYEQYF.

J is TRBJ2-1 and V is TRBV4-3; checking the TCRdb D call of TRBD2 is not possible without DNA. This CDR3 has 15 residues. CDR1 is LGHNA, CDR2 YSLEER, per germline. CDR3 sequence: CASSPYPPSGGEQFF.

The chain recombines TRBV20-1 with TRBJ1-1; TCRdb outputs TRBD1, but without DNA this stays unchecked. Germline V CDR1 and CDR2: DFQATT, SNEGSKA (reference sequence). This CDR3 region has 16 residues. CDR3 residues: CSASRGGTTRNTEAFF.

This sequence joins TRBV4-2 and TRBJ2-7; TCRdb designates TRBD1, a call that cannot be tested without DNA. Germline CDR1 LGHNA, CDR2 YNFKEQ. The CDR3 spans 13 residues. The chain's CDR3 is CASSGTGGYEQYF.

The chain couples TRBV24-1 to TRBJ2-2; TCRdb calls TRBD2, which cannot be checked without DNA. The CDR3 extends over 13 amino acids. The V gene's germline CDR1 is KGHDR and CDR2 SFDVKD. The chain's CDR3 is CATSELAFGELFF.

The chain recombines TRBV9 with TRBJ2-7; the TRBD2 assignment by TCRdb is unverifiable without DNA. This CDR3 contains 15 residues. Germline CDR1 reads SGDLS; CDR2 reads YYNGEE. CDR3: CASSPDGMGSYEQYF.

The chain has TRBV4-3 and TRBJ1-6; the TCRdb call, TRBD1, lacks DNA for checking. Germline CDR1 LGHNA, CDR2 YSLEER. This CDR3 has 14 amino acids. The CDR3 spells CASRNRGGNSPLHF.

V usage is TRBV12-5 and J usage is TRBJ1-5; with no DNA, the TCRdb D assignment of TRBD1 cannot be verified. The CDR3 totals 14 residues. Per germline, CDR1 LGHNT and CDR2 FRNRAP. CDR3: CASAIGGVGQPQHF.

V and J are TRBV30 and TRBJ2-2. The CDR3 consists of 14 residues. CDR1 and CDR2 from the germline V gene are GTSNPN and SVGIG (reference sequence). CDR3 protein: CAWSIPEMSGELFF. Complete variable domain (other parts from reference TRBV30 and TRBJ2-2): SQTIHQWPATLVQPVGSPLSLECTVEGTSNPNLYWYRQAAGRGLQLLFYSVGIGQISSEVPQNLSASRPQDRQFILSSKKLLLSDSGFYLCAWSIPEMSGELFFGEGSRLTVL.

This sequence joins TRBV20-1 and TRBJ1-1. Looked up from germline, CDR1 is DFQATT and CDR2 is SNEGSKA (reference sequence). The length of the CDR3 is 14 residues. This chain's CDR3 is CSAPQTRMNTEAFF.

This rearrangement joins TRBV5-1 to TRBJ2-2; the TRBD2 assignment by TCRdb is unverifiable without DNA. The V gene's germline CDR1 is SGHRS and CDR2 YFSETQ. The CDR3 has 19 amino acids. This CDR3 reads CASSLGLLAGRISTGELFF.